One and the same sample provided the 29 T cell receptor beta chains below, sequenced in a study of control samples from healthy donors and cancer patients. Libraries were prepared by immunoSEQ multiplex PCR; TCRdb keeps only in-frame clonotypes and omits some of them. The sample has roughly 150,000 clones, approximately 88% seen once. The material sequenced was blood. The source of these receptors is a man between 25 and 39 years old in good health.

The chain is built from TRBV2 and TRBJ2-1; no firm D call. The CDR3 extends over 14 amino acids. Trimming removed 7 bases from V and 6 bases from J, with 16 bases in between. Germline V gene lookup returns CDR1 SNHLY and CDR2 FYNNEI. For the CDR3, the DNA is TGTGCCAGCATAGGAGAGTTACCAATCAATGAGCAGTTCTTC. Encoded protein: CASIGELPINEQFF.

CDR3 sequence: CASSLMGASTDTQYF. The CDR3, as DNA: TGCGCCAGCAGCCTGATGGGGGCTAGCACAGATACGCAGTATTTT. This chain links TRBV4-3 with TRBJ2-3, with a possible D match to TRBD1 (6 bases). This CDR3 has 15 amino acids. CDR1 LGHNA and CDR2 YSLEER come from the germline V gene. With 4 bases removed from V and 0 bases from J, the gap between germline ends came to 11 bases.

The CDR3 reads CASSITLAGGSNEQFF. For the CDR3, the DNA is TGTGCCAGTAGTATTACGTTAGCGGGGGGGTCCAATGAGCAGTTCTTC. V is TRBV19 and J is TRBJ2-1, with 11 bases lining up with TRBD2. This CDR3 comprises 16 residues. The germline CDR1 and CDR2 sequences are LNHDA and SQIVND (reference sequence). V trimming: 3 bases; J trimming: 6 bases; junction bases outside the gene matches: 7.

The CDR3 DNA is TGTGCCAGCAGTTTGACGACCTCCTACGAGCAGTACTTC. Amino acid sequence: CASSLTTSYEQYF. The chain uses TRBV27 and TRBJ2-7; D call uncertain. The CDR3 sequence is 13 residues long. Between the trimmed V and J ends, which lost 3 bases and 0 bases, there was a span of 6 bases. Germline V gene sequence: CDR1 MNHEY, CDR2 SMNVEV (reference sequence).

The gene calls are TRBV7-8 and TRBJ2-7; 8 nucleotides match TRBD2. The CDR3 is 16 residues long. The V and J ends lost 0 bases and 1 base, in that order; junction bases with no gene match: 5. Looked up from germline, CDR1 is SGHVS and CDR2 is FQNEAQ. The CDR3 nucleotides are TGTGCCAGCAGCTTAGCGATTGCTAGCGGGTCCTACGAGCAGTACTTC. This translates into CASSLAIASGSYEQYF.

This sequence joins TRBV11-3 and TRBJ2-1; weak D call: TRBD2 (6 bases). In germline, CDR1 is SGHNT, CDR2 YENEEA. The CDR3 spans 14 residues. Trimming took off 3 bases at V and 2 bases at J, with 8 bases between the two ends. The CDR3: CASSLGGAYNEQFF. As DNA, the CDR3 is TGTGCCAGCAGCTTGGGAGGTGCCTACAATGAGCAGTTCTTC.

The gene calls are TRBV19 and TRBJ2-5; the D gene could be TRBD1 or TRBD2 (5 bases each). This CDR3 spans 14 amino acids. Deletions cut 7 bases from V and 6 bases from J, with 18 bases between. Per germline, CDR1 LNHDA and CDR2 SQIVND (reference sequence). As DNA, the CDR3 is TGTGCCAGTAATCCGCGAGGGGCTGGAAAGACCCAGTACTTC. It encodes CASNPRGAGKTQYF.

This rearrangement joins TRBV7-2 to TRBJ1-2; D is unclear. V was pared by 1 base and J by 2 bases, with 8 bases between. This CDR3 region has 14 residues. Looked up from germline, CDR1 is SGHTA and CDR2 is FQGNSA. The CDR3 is CASSLEGRNYGYTF. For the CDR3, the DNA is TGTGCCAGCAGCTTAGAGGGCAGGAACTATGGCTACACCTTC.

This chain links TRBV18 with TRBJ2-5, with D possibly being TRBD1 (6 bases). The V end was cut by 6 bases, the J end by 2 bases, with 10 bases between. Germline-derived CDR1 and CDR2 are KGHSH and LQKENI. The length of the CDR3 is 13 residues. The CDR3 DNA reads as TGTGCCAGCTCCCCTAGGGGGCAAGAGACCCAGTACTTC. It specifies CASSPRGQETQYF.

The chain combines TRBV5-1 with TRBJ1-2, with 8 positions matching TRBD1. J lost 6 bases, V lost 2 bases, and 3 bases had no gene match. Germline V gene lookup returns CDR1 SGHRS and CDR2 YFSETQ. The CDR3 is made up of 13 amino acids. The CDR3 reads CASSFQGANGYTF. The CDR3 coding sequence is TGCGCCAGCAGCTTCCAGGGGGCAAATGGCTACACCTTC.

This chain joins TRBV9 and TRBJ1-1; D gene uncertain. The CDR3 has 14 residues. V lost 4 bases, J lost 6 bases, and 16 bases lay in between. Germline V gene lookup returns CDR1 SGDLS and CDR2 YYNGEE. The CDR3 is CASSPQVQPSEAFF. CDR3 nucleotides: TGTGCCAGCAGCCCTCAGGTGCAGCCCTCTGAAGCTTTCTTT. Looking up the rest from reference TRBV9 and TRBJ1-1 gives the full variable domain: DSGVTQTPKHLITATGQRVTLRCSPRSGDLSVYWYQQSLDQGLQFLIQYYNGEERAKGNILERFSAQQFPDLHSELNLSSLELGDSALYFCASSPQVQPSEAFFGQGTRLTVV.

CDR3 in amino acids: CASRRLRGGSEAFF. The CDR3 DNA reads as TGTGCCAGCAGAAGACTGAGGGGGGGCTCTGAAGCTTTCTTT. The chain couples TRBV2 to TRBJ1-1; possible D gene TRBD1, 6 bases. This CDR3 is built from 14 residues. The V and J ends lost 6 bases and 6 bases respectively, with 17 bases between them. In germline, CDR1 is SNHLY, CDR2 FYNNEI.

The CDR3 is CATSRDLGGSVSYEQYF. CDR3 DNA: TGTGCCACCAGCAGAGATCTCGGCGGGAGTGTGTCCTACGAGCAGTACTTC. V is TRBV15 and J is TRBJ2-7; 7 nucleotides agree with TRBD2. Germline CDR1 LNHNV, CDR2 YYDKDF (reference sequence). The V segment lost 0 bases and the J segment 1 base; nucleotides outside the gene matches: 9. This CDR3 is built from 17 residues. Full variable domain (missing parts from reference TRBV15 and TRBJ2-7): DAMVIQNPRYQVTQFGKPVTLSCSQTLNHNVMYWYQQKSSQAPKLLFHYYDKDFNNEADTPDNFQSRRPNTSFCFLDIRSPGLGDTAMYLCATSRDLGGSVSYEQYFGPGTRLTVT.

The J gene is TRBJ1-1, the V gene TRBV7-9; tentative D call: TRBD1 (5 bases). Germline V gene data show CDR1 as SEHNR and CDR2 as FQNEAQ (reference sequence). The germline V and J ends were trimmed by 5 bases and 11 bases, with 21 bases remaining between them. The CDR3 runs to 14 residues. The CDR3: CASSPPTGRFEAFF. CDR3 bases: TGTGCCAGCAGCCCCCCGACGGGACGGTTTGAGGCTTTCTTT.

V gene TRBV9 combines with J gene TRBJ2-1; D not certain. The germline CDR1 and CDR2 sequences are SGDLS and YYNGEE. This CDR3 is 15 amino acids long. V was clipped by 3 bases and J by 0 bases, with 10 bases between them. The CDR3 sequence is CASSATGVSYNEQFF. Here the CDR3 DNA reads TGTGCCAGCAGCGCTACGGGCGTCTCCTACAATGAGCAGTTCTTC.

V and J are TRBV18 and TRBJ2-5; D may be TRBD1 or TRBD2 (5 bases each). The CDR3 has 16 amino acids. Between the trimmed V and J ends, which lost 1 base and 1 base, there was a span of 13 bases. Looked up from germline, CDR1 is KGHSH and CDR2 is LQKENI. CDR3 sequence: CASSPRLEGTQETQYF. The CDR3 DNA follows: TGTGCCAGCTCACCACGTTTAGAGGGGACCCAAGAGACCCAGTACTTC.

In nucleotides, the CDR3 is TGTGCCAGAAGGCGAGGGGGTGGAAACACCATATATTTT. Translated: CARRRGGGNTIYF. V usage is TRBV5-3 and J usage is TRBJ1-3; tentative D call: TRBD1 (6 bases). TRBV5-3 is annotated as an ORF whose role is uncertain. This CDR3 is built from 13 residues. Trimming took off 5 bases at V and 3 bases at J, with 9 bases between the two ends.

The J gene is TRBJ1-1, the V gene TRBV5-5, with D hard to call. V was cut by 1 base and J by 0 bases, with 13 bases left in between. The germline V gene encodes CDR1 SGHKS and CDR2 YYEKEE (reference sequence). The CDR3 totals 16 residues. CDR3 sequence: CASSLFPPDMNTEAFF. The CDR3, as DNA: TGTGCCAGCAGCTTGTTCCCCCCCGATATGAACACTGAAGCTTTCTTT.

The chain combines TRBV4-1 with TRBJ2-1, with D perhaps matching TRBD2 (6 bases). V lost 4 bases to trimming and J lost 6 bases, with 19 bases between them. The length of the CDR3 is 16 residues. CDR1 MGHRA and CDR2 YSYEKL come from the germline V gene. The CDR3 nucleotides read TGCGCCAGCAGCCCAGCGTCGATACTAGCCGTCAATGAGCAGTTCTTC. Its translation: CASSPASILAVNEQFF.

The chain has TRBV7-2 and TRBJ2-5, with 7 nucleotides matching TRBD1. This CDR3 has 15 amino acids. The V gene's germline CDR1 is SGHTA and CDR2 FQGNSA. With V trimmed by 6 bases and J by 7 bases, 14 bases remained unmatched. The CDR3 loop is CASSPQGSFLGTQYF. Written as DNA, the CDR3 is TGTGCCAGCAGTCCACAGGGGTCCTTCTTGGGGACCCAGTACTTC. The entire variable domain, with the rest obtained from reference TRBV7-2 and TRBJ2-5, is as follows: GAGVSQSPSNKVTEKGKDVELRCDPISGHTALYWYRQSLGQGLEFLIYFQGNSAPDKSGLPSDRFSAERTGGSVSTLTIQRTQQEDSAVYLCASSPQGSFLGTQYFGPGTRLLVL.

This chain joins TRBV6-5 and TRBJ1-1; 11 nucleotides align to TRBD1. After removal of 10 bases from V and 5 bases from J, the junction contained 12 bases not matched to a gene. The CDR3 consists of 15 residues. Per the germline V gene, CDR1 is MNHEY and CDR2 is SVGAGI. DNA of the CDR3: TGTGCCACCAGCAGTAGGGACAGGGGGTGGACTGAAGCTTTCTTT. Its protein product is CATSSRDRGWTEAFF.

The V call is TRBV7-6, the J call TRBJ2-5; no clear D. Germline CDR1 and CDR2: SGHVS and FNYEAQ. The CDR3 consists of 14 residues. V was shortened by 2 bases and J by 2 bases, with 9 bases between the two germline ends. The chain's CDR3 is CASSLRLIQETQYF. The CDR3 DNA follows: TGTGCCAGCAGCTTAAGGTTGATTCAAGAGACCCAGTACTTC.

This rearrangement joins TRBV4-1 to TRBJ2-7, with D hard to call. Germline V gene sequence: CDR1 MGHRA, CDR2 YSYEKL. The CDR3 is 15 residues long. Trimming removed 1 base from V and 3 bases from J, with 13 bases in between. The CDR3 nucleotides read TGCGCCAGCAGCCAAGGGAAGGGCCCGGACTACGAGCAGTACTTC. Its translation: CASSQGKGPDYEQYF.

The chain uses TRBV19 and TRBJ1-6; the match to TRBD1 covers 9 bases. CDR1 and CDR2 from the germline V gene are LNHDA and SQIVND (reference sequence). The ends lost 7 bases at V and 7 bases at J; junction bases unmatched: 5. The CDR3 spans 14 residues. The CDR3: CASTHRGRNSPLHF. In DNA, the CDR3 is TGTGCCAGTACCCACAGGGGGCGAAATTCACCCCTCCACTTT.

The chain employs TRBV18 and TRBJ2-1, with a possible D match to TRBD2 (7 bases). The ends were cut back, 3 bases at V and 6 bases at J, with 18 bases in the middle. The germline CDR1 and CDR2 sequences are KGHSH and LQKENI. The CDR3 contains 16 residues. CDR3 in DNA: TGTGCCAGCTCACCGGGGGGGGCTTGGTCGAGCAATGAGCAGTTCTTC. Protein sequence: CASSPGGAWSSNEQFF.

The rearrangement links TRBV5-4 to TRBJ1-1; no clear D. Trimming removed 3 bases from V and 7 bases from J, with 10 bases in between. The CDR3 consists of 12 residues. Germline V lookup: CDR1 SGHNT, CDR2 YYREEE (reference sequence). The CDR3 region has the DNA TGTGCCAGCAGCTCCTGGGAGGGTGAAGCTTTCTTT. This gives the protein CASSSWEGEAFF.

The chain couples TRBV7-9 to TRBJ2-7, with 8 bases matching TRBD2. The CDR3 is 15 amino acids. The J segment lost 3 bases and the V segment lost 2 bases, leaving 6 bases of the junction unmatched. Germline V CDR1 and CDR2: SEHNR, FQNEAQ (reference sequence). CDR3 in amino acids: CASSLRGSGDYEQYF. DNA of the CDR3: TGTGCCAGCAGCTTACGTGGTAGCGGGGACTACGAGCAGTACTTC.

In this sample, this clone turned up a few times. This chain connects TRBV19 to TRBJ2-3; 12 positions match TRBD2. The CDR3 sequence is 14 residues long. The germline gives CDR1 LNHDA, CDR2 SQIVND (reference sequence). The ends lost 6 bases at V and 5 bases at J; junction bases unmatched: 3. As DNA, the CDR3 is TGTGCCAGTAGGACTAGCGGGGGAATAGATACGCAGTATTTT. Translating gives CASRTSGGIDTQYF.

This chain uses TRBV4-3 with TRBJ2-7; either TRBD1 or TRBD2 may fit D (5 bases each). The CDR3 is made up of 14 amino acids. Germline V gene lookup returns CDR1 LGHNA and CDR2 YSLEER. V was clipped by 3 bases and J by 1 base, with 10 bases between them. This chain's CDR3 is CASSHRDGSYEQYF. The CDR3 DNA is TGCGCCAGCAGCCATCGGGACGGGTCCTACGAGCAGTACTTC.